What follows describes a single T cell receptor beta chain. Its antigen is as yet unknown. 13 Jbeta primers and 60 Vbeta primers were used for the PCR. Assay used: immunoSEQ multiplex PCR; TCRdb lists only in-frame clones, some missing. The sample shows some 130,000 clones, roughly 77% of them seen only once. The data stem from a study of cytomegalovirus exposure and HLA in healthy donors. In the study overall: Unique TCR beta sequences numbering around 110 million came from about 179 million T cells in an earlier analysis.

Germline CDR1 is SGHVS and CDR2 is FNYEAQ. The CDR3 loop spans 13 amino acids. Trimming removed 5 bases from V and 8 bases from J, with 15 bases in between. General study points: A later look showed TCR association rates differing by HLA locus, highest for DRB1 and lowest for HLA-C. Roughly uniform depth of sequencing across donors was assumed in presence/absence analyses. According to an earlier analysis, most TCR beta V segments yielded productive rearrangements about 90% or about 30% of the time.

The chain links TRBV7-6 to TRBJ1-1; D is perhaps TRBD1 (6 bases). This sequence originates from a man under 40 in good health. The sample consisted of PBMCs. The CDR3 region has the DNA TGTGCCAGCAGCCCTCAGGAGGGGGGGGAAGCTTTCTTT. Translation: CASSPQEGGEAFF.